This TCR beta chain was captured in a study of cytomegalovirus exposure and HLA in healthy donors. Overall study results and limits: When a later analysis was performed, an Asian-associated ancestry cluster reportedly had fewer N-insertions than the approximately 690-donor mean. TCR beta chain V- and J-gene trimming was linked, in a later analysis, to a missense variant in DCLRE1C.

Germline CDR1 is SGHDT and CDR2 is YYEEEE. The CDR3 contains 15 residues. V was trimmed by 4 bases and J by 5 bases, leaving 15 bases between them. The sample holds one count of this clone. Antigen unknown. Both 60 Vbeta primers and 13 Jbeta primers went into the PCR. Only in-frame clones appear in the TCRdb table, and some are missing; sequencing was by immunoSEQ multiplex PCR. The repertoire holds more than 150,000 clones, approximately 82% seen once, with about 2.2% in the top ten. The rearrangement uses TRBV5-6 and TRBJ2-2, with a tentative D call TRBD2 (6 bases). The specimen was PBMCs. The clonotype was recovered from a woman aged 25 to 39 in good health and CMV-seronegative. The CDR3 loop reads CASSVLPGGTGELFF. The CDR3 nucleotides are TGTGCCAGCAGCGTATTACCCGGGGGTACCGGGGAGCTGTTTTTT.